This is a list of T cell receptor beta chains from one sample in a study of regulatory T cells in long-lasting Graves disease. TCRdb reprocessed the multiplex PCR reads with MiXCR, giving one entry per CDR3 protein. The sample lists fewer than 650,000 distinct CDR3 sequences; less than 20% were seen once. This same sample was also part of a study on T cells in Graves' hyperthyroidism and ophthalmopathy.

The sequences come from peripheral blood mononuclear cells (PBMCs), collected at new diagnosis, from a patient treated with antithyroid drugs. The receptors shown here come from a woman aged 25 to 45 with Graves disease. CDR3s include the opening cysteine and the closing phenylalanine or tryptophan. D genes are given only for firm matches. Clone size is given for some rows only: seen once, a few or many times, or a class if the clone is expanded.

v_call	j_call	clone_size	d_call	cdr3_nt	cdr3_aa
TRBV7-2	TRBJ2-2	many	TRBD2	TGTGCCAGCAGCTTAAAGACTAGCGGGATTAACACCGGGGAGCTGTTTTTT	CASSLKTSGINTGELFF
TRBV6-1	TRBJ2-1	many	TRBD1	TGTGCCAGCAGAACTGGGTCCAGGGGGCTGTTCTACAATGAGCAGTTCTTC	CASRTGSRGLFYNEQFF
TRBV20-1	TRBJ2-3	few	-	TGCAGTCTAAGGTGGGGAGATACGCAGTATTTT	CSLRWGDTQYF
TRBV6-1	TRBJ2-2	many	TRBD2	TGTGCCACTAAATGGGTAGCGGGAGGGCCAGAGGGGACCGGGGAGCTGTTTTTT	CATKWVAGGPEGTGELFF
TRBV20-1	TRBJ1-4	few	TRBD1	TGCAGCGCCTTAATGACAGGGAAAGGAGAAAAACTGTTTTTT	CSALMTGKGEKLFF
TRBV20-1	TRBJ2-5	-	-	TGCAGTGCTAAAGTATCAGGGAGAGAGACCCAGTACTTC	CSAKVSGRETQYF
TRBV7-8	TRBJ2-6	few	-	TGTGCCAGCAGCACCCTTAGGGGGGTGGGGGCCAACGTCCTGACTTTC	CASSTLRGVGANVLTF
TRBV5-1	TRBJ2-7	few	TRBD1	TGCGCCAGCAGCTCCACGACCGGGACAGGGCATAACGAGCAGTACTTC	CASSSTTGTGHNEQYF
TRBV6-9	TRBJ1-3	-	-	TGTGCCAGCAGTTCCAACTTCTTAGCTGAAGAGGGAAACACCATATATTTT	CASSSNFLAEEGNTIYF
TRBV7-6	TRBJ2-7	many	-	TGTGCCAGCAGCTTAGCCCCTAATGCCGCCGGCGAGCAGTACTTC	CASSLAPNAAGEQYF
TRBV7-6	TRBJ2-6	few	-	TGTGCCAGCAGCTTAGAGTTAAGGGGCTCTGGGGCCAACGTCCTGACTTTC	CASSLELRGSGANVLTF
TRBV6-1	TRBJ2-1	many	TRBD2	TGTTCGGGGAGTTTGGGACTAGCGGGTAATGAGCAGTTCTTC	CSGSLGLAGNEQFF
TRBV7-2	TRBJ2-7	-	-	TGTGCCAGCAGCTTAAGGGGGATGGAAACCTACGAGCAGTACTTC	CASSLRGMETYEQYF
TRBV20-1	TRBJ2-3	few	TRBD2	TGCAGTGCACTCTCGTTAGCGGGAAGCACAGATACGCAGTATTTT	CSALSLAGSTDTQYF
TRBV12-3/TRBV12-4	TRBJ2-2	many	-	TGTGCCAGCAGTTTAAGGCCCCCCGAGCTGTTTTTT	CASSLRPPELFF
TRBV19	TRBJ1-4	-	-	TGTGCCAGTAGTATAGATGTTGGAGAAAAACTGTTTTTT	CASSIDVGEKLFF
TRBV27	TRBJ2-6	many	-	TGTGCCAGCAGTGCTGGGGCCAACGTCCTGACTTTC	CASSAGANVLTF
TRBV28	TRBJ1-3	many	TRBD1	TGTGCCAGCAGTTTACCCCGGACAGGAAATCCAAACACCATATATTTT	CASSLPRTGNPNTIYF
TRBV11-2	TRBJ2-3	-	TRBD2	TGTGCCAGCACATGGAAAGCGGGAGTTGGCACAGATACGCAGTATTTT	CASTWKAGVGTDTQYF
TRBV6-1	TRBJ2-3	few	TRBD2	TGTGCCAGCAGTGAAGCGCCTTCCCTAGCGGGAGGTGGAGATACGCAGTATTTT	CASSEAPSLAGGGDTQYF
TRBV5-1	TRBJ2-5	few	-	TGCGCCAGCAGCTTGGCGCGGGAAGGTGGGGAGACCCAGTACTTC	CASSLAREGGETQYF
TRBV11-2	TRBJ2-5	many	TRBD1	TGTGCCAGCAGCCCGACAGGGTTAGGGACCCAGTACTTC	CASSPTGLGTQYF
TRBV24-1	TRBJ1-2	few	-	TGTGCCACCAAGGACGGGGGCGCGGGAGGCTACACCTTC	CATKDGGAGGYTF
TRBV12-3/TRBV12-4	TRBJ1-2	-	-	TGTGCCAGCAGTTTAGCCCCGGTAGACTATGGCTACACCTTC	CASSLAPVDYGYTF
TRBV5-1	TRBJ1-4	many	-	TGCGCCAGCAGCCCAACAGGATCAACTAATGAAAAACTGTTTTTT	CASSPTGSTNEKLFF
TRBV27	TRBJ1-6	many	-	TGTGCCAGCAGTCCCGGGCTCCCCGGTTCACCCCTCCACTTT	CASSPGLPGSPLHF
TRBV7-2	TRBJ2-1	many	-	TGTGCCAGCAGCTTAGGCGGACACTACAATGAGCAGTTCTTC	CASSLGGHYNEQFF
TRBV29-1	TRBJ2-7	few	TRBD2	TGCAGCGTTAGAGGGACTAGCGGGAGCTACGAGCAGTACTTC	CSVRGTSGSYEQYF
TRBV5-5	TRBJ2-7	many	TRBD1	TGTGCCAGCAGCTTACACCGGGACAGGGCCTACGAGCAGTACTTC	CASSLHRDRAYEQYF
TRBV7-9	TRBJ1-6	-	-	TGTGCCAGCAGTTACAGGGAAGTCGGGTCACCCCTCCACTTT	CASSYREVGSPLHF
TRBV7-2	TRBJ2-5	many	TRBD2	TGTGCCAGCAGCTTCCAGACACTAGCGGGACTACCCTCGGAGACCCAGTACTTC	CASSFQTLAGLPSETQYF
TRBV5-1	TRBJ2-2	-	TRBD1	TGCGCCAGCAGCTTGACAGGGGATTTTGCCGGGGAGCTGTTTTTT	CASSLTGDFAGELFF
TRBV27	TRBJ2-3	many	-	TGTGCCAGCAGTTTGTCTTTGGTCACAGATACGCAGTATTTT	CASSLSLVTDTQYF
TRBV12-3/TRBV12-4	TRBJ2-7	few	-	TGTGCCAGCAGTTTCACCCGGCACGAGCAGTACTTC	CASSFTRHEQYF
TRBV7-9	TRBJ1-3	once	-	TGTGCCAGCAGCGACGGGGTCGGAAACACCATATATTTT	CASSDGVGNTIYF
TRBV5-1	TRBJ2-1	-	TRBD2	TGCGCCAGCAGCTTGTTTAGCGGGAGTTTCTATGAGCAGTTCTTC	CASSLFSGSFYEQFF
TRBV7-2	TRBJ1-6	many	-	TGTGCCAGCAGCTTAGACAGGGACTTTTCACCCCTCCACTTT	CASSLDRDFSPLHF
TRBV6-1	TRBJ2-2	many	-	TGTGCCAGCAGTGAGGTAGCGACCGGGGAGCTGTTTTTT	CASSEVATGELFF
TRBV27	TRBJ2-7	-	-	TGTGCCAGCACCCGGTCGGGGATACTCTACGAGCAGTACTTC	CASTRSGILYEQYF
TRBV20-1	TRBJ1-5	-	-	TGCAGTGCCTTGGACGCGAGGTCCAATCAGCCCCAGCATTTT	CSALDARSNQPQHF
TRBV9	TRBJ1-2	few	-	TGTGCCAGCAGCGGAACAGGGCCCTCCGGGGGCTACACCTTC	CASSGTGPSGGYTF
TRBV7-9	TRBJ2-5	-	-	TGTGCCAGCAGCTTTGAGGGGCGTGAGGAGACCCAGTACTTC	CASSFEGREETQYF
TRBV20-1	TRBJ2-1	many	TRBD2	TGCAGTGCTAGAAACAGACAGGGGCTAGCGGGGGGGGGAAATGAGCAGTTCTTC	CSARNRQGLAGGGNEQFF
TRBV29-1	TRBJ2-2	few	-	TGCAGCGTTGAAAGGGCGGGCGGGGAGCTGTTTTTT	CSVERAGGELFF
TRBV5-1	TRBJ2-3	many	TRBD2	TGCGCCAGCAGCTTGGGACTAGCGGCCGGAGATACGCAGTATTTT	CASSLGLAAGDTQYF
TRBV11-2	TRBJ2-7	many	-	TGTGCCAGCAGCTTCGGGACACAATTCTACGAGCAGTACTTC	CASSFGTQFYEQYF
TRBV25-1	TRBJ1-5	-	TRBD1	TGTGCCAGCAGTGAATCCCAGACAGGGGACCTTCAGCCCCAGCATTTT	CASSESQTGDLQPQHF
TRBV5-4	TRBJ2-5	-	TRBD2	TGTGCCAGCAGCTCGACTTCCGGGGCGGCGGGAGAGGAGACCCAGTACTTC	CASSSTSGAAGEETQYF
TRBV5-1	TRBJ2-5	few	TRBD1	TGCGCCAGCAGCACCGACAGGGCGGGTGAGACCCAGTACTTC	CASSTDRAGETQYF